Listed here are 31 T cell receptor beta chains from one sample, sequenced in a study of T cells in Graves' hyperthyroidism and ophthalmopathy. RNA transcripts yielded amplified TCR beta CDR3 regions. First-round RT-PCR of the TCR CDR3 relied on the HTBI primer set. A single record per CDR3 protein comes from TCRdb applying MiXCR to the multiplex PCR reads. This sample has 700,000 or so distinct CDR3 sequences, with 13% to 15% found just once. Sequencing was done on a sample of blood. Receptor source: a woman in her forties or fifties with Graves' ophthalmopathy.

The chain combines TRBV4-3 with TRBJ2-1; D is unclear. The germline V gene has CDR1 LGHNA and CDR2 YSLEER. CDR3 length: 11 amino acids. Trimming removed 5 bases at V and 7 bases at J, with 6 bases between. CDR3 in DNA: TGCGCCAGCAGCTGGAAGAATGAGCAGTTCTTC. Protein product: CASSWKNEQFF.

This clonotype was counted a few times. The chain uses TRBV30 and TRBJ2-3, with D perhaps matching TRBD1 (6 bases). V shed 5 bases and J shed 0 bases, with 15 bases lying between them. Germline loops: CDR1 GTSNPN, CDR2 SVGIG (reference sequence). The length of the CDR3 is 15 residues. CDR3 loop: CAWGTGTTSTDTQYF. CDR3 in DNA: TGTGCCTGGGGAACCGGGACAACTAGCACAGATACGCAGTATTTT.

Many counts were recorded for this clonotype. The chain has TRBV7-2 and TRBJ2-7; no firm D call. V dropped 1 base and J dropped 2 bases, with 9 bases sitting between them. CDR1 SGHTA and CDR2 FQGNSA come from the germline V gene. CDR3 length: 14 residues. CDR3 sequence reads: CASSLVPVTYEQYF. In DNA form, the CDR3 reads TGTGCCAGCAGCTTAGTTCCCGTGACCTACGAGCAGTACTTC.

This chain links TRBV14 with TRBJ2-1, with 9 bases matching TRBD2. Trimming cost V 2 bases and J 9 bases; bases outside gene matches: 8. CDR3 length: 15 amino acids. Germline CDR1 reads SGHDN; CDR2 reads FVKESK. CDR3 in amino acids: CASSQRRASGVEQFF. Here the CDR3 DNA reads TGTGCCAGCAGCCAACGGCGGGCTAGCGGGGTTGAGCAGTTCTTC.

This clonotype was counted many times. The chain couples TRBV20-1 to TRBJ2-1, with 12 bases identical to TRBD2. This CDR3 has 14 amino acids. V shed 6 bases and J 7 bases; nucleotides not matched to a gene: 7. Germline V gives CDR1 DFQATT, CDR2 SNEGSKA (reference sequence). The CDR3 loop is CSAGLAGIGNEQFF. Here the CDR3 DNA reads TGCAGTGCCGGACTAGCGGGGATAGGGAATGAGCAGTTCTTC.

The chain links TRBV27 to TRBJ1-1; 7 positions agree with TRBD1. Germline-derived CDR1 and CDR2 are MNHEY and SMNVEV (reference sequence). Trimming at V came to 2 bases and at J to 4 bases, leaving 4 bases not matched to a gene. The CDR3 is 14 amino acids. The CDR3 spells CASSLGAGGTEAFF. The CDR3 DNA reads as TGTGCCAGCAGTTTAGGGGCAGGGGGCACTGAAGCTTTCTTT.

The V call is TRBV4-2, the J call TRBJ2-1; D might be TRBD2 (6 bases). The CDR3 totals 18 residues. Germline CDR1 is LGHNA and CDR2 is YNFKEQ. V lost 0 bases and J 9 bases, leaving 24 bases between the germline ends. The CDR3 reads CASSQDKRLGPITAEQFF. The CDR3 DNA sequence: TGTGCCAGCAGCCAAGATAAGAGACTAGGTCCAATTACGGCTGAGCAGTTCTTC.

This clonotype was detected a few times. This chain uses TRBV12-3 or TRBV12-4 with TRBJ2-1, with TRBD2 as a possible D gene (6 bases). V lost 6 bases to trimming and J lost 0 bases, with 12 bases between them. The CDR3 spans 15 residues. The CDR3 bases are TGTGCCAGCAGCGCTGACGGGAGCTCCTACAATGAGCAGTTCTTC. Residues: CASSADGSSYNEQFF.

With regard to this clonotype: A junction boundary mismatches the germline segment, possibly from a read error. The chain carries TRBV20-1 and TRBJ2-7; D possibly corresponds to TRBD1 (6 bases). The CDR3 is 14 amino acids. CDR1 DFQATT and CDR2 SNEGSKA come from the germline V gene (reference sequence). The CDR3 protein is CSARQQGIGYERYF. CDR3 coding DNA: TGCAGTGCTAGACAGCAGGGGATCGGGTACGAGCGGTACTTC.

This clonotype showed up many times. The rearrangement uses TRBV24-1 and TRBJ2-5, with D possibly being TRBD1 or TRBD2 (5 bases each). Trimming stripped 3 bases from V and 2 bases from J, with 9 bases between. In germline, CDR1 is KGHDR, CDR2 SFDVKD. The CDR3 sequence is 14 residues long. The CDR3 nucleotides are TGTGCCACCAGTGATGGGGGACGGCAAGAGACCCAGTACTTC. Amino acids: CATSDGGRQETQYF.

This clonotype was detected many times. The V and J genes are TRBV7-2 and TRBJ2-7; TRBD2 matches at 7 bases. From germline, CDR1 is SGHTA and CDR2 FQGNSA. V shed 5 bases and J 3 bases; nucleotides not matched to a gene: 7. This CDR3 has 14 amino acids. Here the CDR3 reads CASSTRDYLYEQYF. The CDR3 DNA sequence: TGTGCCAGCAGCACCCGGGACTACCTCTACGAGCAGTACTTC. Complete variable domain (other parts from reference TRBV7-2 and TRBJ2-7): GAGVSQSPSNKVTEKGKDVELRCDPISGHTALYWYRQSLGQGLEFLIYFQGNSAPDKSGLPSDRFSAERTGGSVSTLTIQRTQQEDSAVYLCASSTRDYLYEQYFGPGTRLTVT.

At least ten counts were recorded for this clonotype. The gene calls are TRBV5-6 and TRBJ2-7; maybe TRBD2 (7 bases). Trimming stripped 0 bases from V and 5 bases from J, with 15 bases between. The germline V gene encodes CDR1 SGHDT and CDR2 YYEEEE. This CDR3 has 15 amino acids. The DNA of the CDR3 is TGTGCCAGCAGCTTGGGGCGGGGGCCTGCGAACGAGCAGTACTTC. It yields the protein CASSLGRGPANEQYF.

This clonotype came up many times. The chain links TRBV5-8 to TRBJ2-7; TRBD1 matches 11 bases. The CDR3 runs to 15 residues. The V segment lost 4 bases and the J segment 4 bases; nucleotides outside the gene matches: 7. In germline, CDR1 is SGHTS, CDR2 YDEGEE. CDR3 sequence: CASSVRTGGRYEQYF. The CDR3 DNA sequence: TGTGCCAGCAGCGTTCGGACAGGGGGCAGGTACGAGCAGTACTTC.

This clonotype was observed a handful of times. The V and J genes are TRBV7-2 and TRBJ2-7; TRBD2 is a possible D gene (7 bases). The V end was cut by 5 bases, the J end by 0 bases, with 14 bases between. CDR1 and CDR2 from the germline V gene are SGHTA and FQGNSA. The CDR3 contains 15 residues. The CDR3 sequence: CASSRGGGRSYEQYF. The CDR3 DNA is TGTGCCAGCAGCCGGGGAGGGGGGCGCTCCTACGAGCAGTACTTC. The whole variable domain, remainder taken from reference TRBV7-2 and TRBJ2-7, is GAGVSQSPSNKVTEKGKDVELRCDPISGHTALYWYRQSLGQGLEFLIYFQGNSAPDKSGLPSDRFSAERTGGSVSTLTIQRTQQEDSAVYLCASSRGGGRSYEQYFGPGTRLTVT.

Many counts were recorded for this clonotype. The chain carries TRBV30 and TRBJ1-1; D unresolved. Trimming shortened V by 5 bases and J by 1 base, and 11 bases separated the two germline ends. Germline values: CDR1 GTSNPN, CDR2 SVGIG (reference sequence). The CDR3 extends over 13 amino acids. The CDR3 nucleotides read TGTGCCTGGGGCGGACGGGAGAACACTGAAGCTTTCTTT. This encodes CAWGGRENTEAFF.

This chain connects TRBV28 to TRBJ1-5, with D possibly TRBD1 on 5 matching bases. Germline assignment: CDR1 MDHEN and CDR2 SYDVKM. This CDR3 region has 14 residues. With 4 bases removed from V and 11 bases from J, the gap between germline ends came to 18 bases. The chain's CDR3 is CASSYNRQFGSQHF. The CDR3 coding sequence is TGTGCCAGCAGTTACAATCGACAGTTTGGGTCCCAGCATTTT.

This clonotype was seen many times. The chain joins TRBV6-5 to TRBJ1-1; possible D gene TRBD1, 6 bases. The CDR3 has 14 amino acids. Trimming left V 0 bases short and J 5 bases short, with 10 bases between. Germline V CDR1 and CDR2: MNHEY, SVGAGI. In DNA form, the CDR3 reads TGTGCCAGCAGTTACTCAAACAGGGTGACTGAAGCTTTCTTT. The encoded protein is CASSYSNRVTEAFF.

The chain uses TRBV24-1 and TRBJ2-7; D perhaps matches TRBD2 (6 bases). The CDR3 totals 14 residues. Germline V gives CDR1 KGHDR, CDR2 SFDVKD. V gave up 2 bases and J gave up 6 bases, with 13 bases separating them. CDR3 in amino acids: CATSDSGVVAEQYF. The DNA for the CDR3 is TGTGCCACCAGTGATTCGGGAGTTGTAGCCGAGCAGTACTTC.

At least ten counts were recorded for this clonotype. The CDR3 DNA reads as TGCGCCAGCTCCAGGGAATTTAGCACTGAAGCTTTCTTT. Protein: CASSREFSTEAFF. The chain employs TRBV5-1 and TRBJ1-1, with D maybe TRBD1 (5 bases). The CDR3 is 13 residues long. V dropped 7 bases and J dropped 4 bases, with 14 bases sitting between them. Germline values: CDR1 SGHRS, CDR2 YFSETQ. The full variable domain, completed using reference TRBV5-1 and TRBJ1-1, is KAGVTQTPRYLIKTRGQQVTLSCSPISGHRSVSWYQQTPGQGLQFLFEYFSETQRNKGNFPGRFSGRQFSNSRSEMNVSTLELGDSALYLCASSREFSTEAFFGQGTRLTVV.

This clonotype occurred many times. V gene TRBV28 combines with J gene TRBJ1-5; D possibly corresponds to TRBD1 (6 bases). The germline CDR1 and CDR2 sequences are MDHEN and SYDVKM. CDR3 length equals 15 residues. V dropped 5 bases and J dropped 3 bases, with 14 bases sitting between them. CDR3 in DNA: TGTGCCAGCAGTCCCCAGGACAGAGACAATCAGCCCCAGCATTTT. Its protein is CASSPQDRDNQPQHF.

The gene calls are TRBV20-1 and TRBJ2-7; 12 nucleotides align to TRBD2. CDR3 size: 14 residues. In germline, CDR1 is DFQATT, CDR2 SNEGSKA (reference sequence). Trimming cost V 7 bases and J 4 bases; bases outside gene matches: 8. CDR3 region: CSGLPGLAGYEQYF. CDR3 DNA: TGCAGTGGTCTACCGGGACTAGCGGGTTACGAGCAGTACTTC.

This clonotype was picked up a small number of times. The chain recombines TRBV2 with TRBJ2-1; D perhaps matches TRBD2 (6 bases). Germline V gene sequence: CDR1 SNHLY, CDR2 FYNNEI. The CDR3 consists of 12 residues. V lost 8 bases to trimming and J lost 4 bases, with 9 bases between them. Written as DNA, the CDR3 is TGTGCCAGCGCCGGGACTTACAATGAGCAGTTCTTC. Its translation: CASAGTYNEQFF.

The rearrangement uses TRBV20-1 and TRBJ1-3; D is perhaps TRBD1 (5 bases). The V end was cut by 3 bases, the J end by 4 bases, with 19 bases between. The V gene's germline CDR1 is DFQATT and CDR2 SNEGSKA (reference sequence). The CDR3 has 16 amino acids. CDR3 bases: TGCAGTGCTAGTGCGTATATGGGCCAGGGAGGAAACACCATATATTTT. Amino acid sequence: CSASAYMGQGGNTIYF.

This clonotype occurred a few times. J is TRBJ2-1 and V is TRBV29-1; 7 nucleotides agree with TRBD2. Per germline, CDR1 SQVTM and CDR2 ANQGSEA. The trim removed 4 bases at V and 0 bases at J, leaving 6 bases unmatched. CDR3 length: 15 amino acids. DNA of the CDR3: TGCAGCGTTGTACTAGCGATGAGCTCCTACAATGAGCAGTTCTTC. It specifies CSVVLAMSSYNEQFF.

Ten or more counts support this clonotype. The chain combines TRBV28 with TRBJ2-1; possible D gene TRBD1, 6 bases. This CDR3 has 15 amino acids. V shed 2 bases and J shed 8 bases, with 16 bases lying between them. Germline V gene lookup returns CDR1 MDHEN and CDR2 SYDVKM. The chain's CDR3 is CASSLRYRERDEQFF. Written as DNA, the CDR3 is TGTGCCAGCAGTTTAAGGTACAGGGAGAGGGATGAGCAGTTCTTC.

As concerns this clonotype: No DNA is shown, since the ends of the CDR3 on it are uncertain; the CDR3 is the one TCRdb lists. The CDR3 loop is CASSSFLVMDPTYNEQFF. The chain combines TRBV28 with TRBJ2-1. Germline CDR1 MDHEN, CDR2 SYDVKM. The CDR3 sequence runs 18 residues, both termini included.

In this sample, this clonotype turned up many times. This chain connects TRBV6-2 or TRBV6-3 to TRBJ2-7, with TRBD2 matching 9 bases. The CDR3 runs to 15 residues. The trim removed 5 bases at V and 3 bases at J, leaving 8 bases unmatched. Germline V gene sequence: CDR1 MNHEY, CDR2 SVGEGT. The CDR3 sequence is CASSRAGGPDYEQYF. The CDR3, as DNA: TGTGCCAGCAGTAGAGCGGGAGGACCAGACTACGAGCAGTACTTC.

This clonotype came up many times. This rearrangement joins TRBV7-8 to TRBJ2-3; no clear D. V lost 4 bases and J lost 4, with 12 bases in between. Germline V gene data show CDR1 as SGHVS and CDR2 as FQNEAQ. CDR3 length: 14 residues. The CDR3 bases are TGTGCCAGCAGCTCACGGAAAAGCGCAGATACGCAGTATTTT. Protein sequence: CASSSRKSADTQYF.

Written as DNA, the CDR3 is TGTGCCTGGAGCCTGAGACAGGCAACTAATGAAAAACTGTTTTTT. Translation gives CAWSLRQATNEKLFF. The V and J genes are TRBV30 and TRBJ1-4, with D possibly being TRBD1 (6 bases). Germline CDR1 reads GTSNPN; CDR2 reads SVGIG (reference sequence). This CDR3 has 15 residues. V lost 3 bases, J lost 0 bases, and 11 bases lay in between.

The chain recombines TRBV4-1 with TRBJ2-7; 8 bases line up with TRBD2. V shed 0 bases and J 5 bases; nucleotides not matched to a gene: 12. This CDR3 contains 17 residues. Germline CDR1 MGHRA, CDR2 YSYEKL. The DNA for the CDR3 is TGCGCCAGCAGCCAAGAGCCCGGGGGGGGGTTTTTCAACGAGCAGTACTTC. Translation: CASSQEPGGGFFNEQYF.

The CDR3 region is CSGAGQRNTIYF. In DNA form, the CDR3 reads TGCAGTGGCGCGGGACAGAGAAACACCATATATTTT. V gene TRBV20-1 combines with J gene TRBJ1-3; 7 nucleotides line up with TRBD1. This CDR3 contains 12 residues. CDR1 and CDR2 (germline): DFQATT, SNEGSKA (reference sequence). The V gene end was trimmed by 7 bases and the J gene end by 5 bases; junction bases not matched to a gene: 5.